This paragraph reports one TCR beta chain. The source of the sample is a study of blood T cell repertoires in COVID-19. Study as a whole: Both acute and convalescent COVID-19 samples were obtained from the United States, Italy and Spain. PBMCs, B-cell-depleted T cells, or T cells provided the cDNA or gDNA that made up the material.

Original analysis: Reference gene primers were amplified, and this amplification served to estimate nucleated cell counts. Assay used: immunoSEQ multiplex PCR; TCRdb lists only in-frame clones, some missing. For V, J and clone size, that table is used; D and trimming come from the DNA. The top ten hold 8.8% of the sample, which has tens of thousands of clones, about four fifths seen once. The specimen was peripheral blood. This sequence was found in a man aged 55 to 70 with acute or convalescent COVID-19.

CDR3 in amino acids: CSGRDGSSYEQYF. CDR3 sequence (DNA): TGCAGCGGTCGGGACGGGAGCTCCTACGAGCAGTACTTC. The V and J genes are TRBV29-1 and TRBJ2-7; weak D call: TRBD2 (6 bases). The CDR3 spans 13 residues. Germline V lookup: CDR1 SQVTM, CDR2 ANQGSEA. The V end lost 7 bases, the J end lost 0 bases, and 13 bases lay between the germline ends.